Listed below are T cell receptor beta chains from one sample, sequenced in a study of cytomegalovirus exposure and HLA in healthy donors. Profiled with immunoSEQ multiplex PCR; TCRdb holds only in-frame clones, not every one. The sample shows more than 85,000 clones, just under 80% of them seen only once. Sequencing input: PBMCs. These receptors all stem from a male donor in good health and CMV-seronegative. Each CDR3 is given with its conserved first and last residue. A D gene is named only where the DNA matches it firmly. A clone size is listed for some rows: how often the clone was seen (once, few, many), or a class if it is expanded.

J | D | length | size | V | CDR3 | DNA
TRBJ2-7 | - | 14 | once | TRBV4-1 | CASSPSGYSYEQYF | TGCGCCAGCAGCCCCAGCGGATACTCCTACGAGCAGTACTTC
TRBJ2-7 | - | 13 | - | TRBV6-6 | CASSRGAGPLQYF | TGTGCCAGCAGCCGGGGGGCCGGGCCTCTGCAGTACTTC
TRBJ2-5 | - | 15 | few | TRBV5-6 | CASSPVAAGPETQYF | TGTGCCAGCAGCCCGGTGGCGGCGGGTCCAGAGACCCAGTACTTC
TRBJ2-1 | TRBD2 | 19 | once | TRBV28 | CASNPWSGELGLIYNEQFF | TGTGCCAGCAACCCTTGGAGCGGGGAGTTAGGTCTAATTTACAATGAGCAGTTCTTC
TRBJ2-7 | TRBD2 | 15 | - | TRBV6-6 | CASTPPGGAFYEQYF | TGTGCCAGCACCCCCCCCGGGGGGGCGTTCTACGAGCAGTACTTC
TRBJ2-2 | TRBD2 | 15 | - | TRBV5-4 | CASSLPSGNTGELFF | TGTGCCAGCAGCTTGCCTAGCGGCAACACCGGGGAGCTGTTTTTT
TRBJ2-7 | - | 15 | - | TRBV7-9 | CASSLVLDGAYEQYF | TGTGCCAGCAGCTTAGTCCTTGACGGAGCCTACGAGCAGTACTTC
TRBJ2-3 | TRBD2 | 18 | once | TRBV27 | CASSLGTSGRGWADTQYF | TGTGCCAGCAGTTTGGGGACTAGCGGGAGAGGTTGGGCAGATACGCAGTATTTT
TRBJ1-1 | - | 18 | - | TRBV21-1 | CASSKDQIQYRTNTEAFF | TGTGCCAGCAGCAAAGATCAGATTCAGTACAGAACGAACACTGAAGCTTTCTTT
TRBJ1-3 | TRBD1 | 16 | once | TRBV11-2 | CASSISRGVYGNTIYF | TGTGCCAGCAGCATCAGCAGGGGGGTCTATGGAAACACCATATATTTT
TRBJ1-2 | TRBD1 | 17 | - | TRBV15 | CATSEGQGASGIYGYTF | TGTGCCACCAGCGAAGGACAGGGGGCTAGCGGCATCTATGGCTACACCTTC
TRBJ2-7 | - | 10 | - | TRBV2 | CASSAEGQYF | TGTGCCAGCAGTGCTGAGGGGCAGTACTTC
TRBJ2-3 | TRBD1 | 15 | - | TRBV28 | CASSLWTGSTDTQYF | TGTGCCAGCAGTTTATGGACAGGGAGCACAGATACGCAGTATTTT
TRBJ2-3 | TRBD1 | 14 | - | TRBV18 | CASSPRGRADTQYF | TGTGCCAGCTCACCCAGGGGGCGGGCAGATACGCAGTATTTT
TRBJ2-7 | TRBD2 | 16 | - | TRBV11-2 | CASRRTSGSTTYEQYF | TGTGCCAGCAGACGGACTAGCGGGAGCACCACCTACGAGCAGTACTTC
TRBJ2-5 | - | 12 | few | TRBV6-5 | CASTGSGETQYF | TGTGCCAGCACCGGGTCCGGGGAGACCCAGTACTTC
TRBJ2-1 | TRBD2 | 15 | - | TRBV7-3 | CASSKGLAGGLEQFF | TGTGCCAGCAGCAAGGGACTAGCGGGAGGGCTTGAGCAGTTCTTC
TRBJ2-2 | TRBD2 | 15 | once | TRBV18 | CASSPPGGNTGELFF | TGTGCCAGCTCACCCCCGGGGGGGAACACCGGGGAGCTGTTTTTT
TRBJ1-5 | TRBD1 | 17 | - | TRBV27 | CASPRGLRQGACQPQHF | TGTGCCAGCCCGAGAGGTCTTAGGCAGGGGGCCTGCCAGCCCCAGCATTTT
TRBJ1-5 | TRBD1 | 18 | - | TRBV28 | CASRGQGAVVGGNQPQHF | TGTGCCAGCCGTGGACAGGGGGCTGTAGTCGGAGGCAATCAGCCCCAGCATTTT
TRBJ2-7 | TRBD2 | 16 | - | TRBV27 | CASSPTPGLASYEQYF | TGTGCCAGCAGCCCCACCCCGGGACTAGCTTCCTACGAGCAGTACTTC
TRBJ2-2 | TRBD2 | 16 | - | TRBV19 | CASTSGSVVDTGELFF | TGTGCCAGTACTAGCGGCTCAGTGGTGGACACCGGGGAGCTGTTTTTT
TRBJ2-3 | TRBD2 | 15 | - | TRBV7-3 | CASSLMGGSGDTQYF | TGTGCCAGCAGCTTAATGGGCGGGAGCGGGGATACGCAGTATTTT
TRBJ1-1 | TRBD1 | 14 | - | TRBV28 | CASSYRGLNTEAFF | TGTGCCAGCAGTTACAGGGGGTTGAACACTGAAGCTTTCTTT
TRBJ1-5 | - | 17 | - | TRBV28 | CASSSSGIFISNQPQHF | TGTGCCAGCAGTTCCTCAGGGATTTTTATTAGCAATCAGCCCCAGCATTTT
TRBJ2-6 | - | 16 | - | TRBV7-6 | CASSPGLRSGANVLTF | TGTGCCAGCAGCCCCGGACTGCGCTCTGGGGCCAACGTCCTGACTTTC
TRBJ2-1 | TRBD2 | 13 | - | TRBV28 | CASRGLAENEQFF | TGTGCCAGCAGGGGACTAGCGGAGAATGAGCAGTTCTTC
TRBJ2-2 | TRBD2 | 16 | - | TRBV2 | CASRDLAGGDTGELFF | TGTGCCAGCAGGGATTTAGCGGGAGGGGACACCGGGGAGCTGTTTTTT
TRBJ2-1 | TRBD2 | 20 | - | TRBV30 | CAWSVPSEFLAGGPYNEQFF | TGTGCCTGGAGTGTACCTTCCGAGTTTTTGGCGGGAGGACCTTACAATGAGCAGTTCTTC
TRBJ2-7 | TRBD1 | 15 | - | TRBV5-1 | CASSLGGTGPYEQYF | TGCGCCAGCAGCTTGGGCGGGACAGGGCCTTACGAGCAGTACTTC
TRBJ1-5 | - | 14 | few | TRBV2 | CASSGSVSNQPQHF | TGTGCCAGCAGTGGGAGTGTTAGCAATCAGCCCCAGCATTTT
TRBJ1-1 | - | 17 | - | TRBV19 | CASSANYGGRGITESFF | TGTGCCAGTAGTGCGAACTATGGGGGTAGGGGGATCACTGAATCTTTCTTT
TRBJ2-7 | - | 15 | - | TRBV5-5 | CASSIAQIATYEQYF | TGTGCCAGCAGCATCGCGCAGATAGCAACCTACGAGCAGTACTTC
TRBJ1-1 | - | 16 | - | TRBV27 | CASSFAGGAMNTEAFF | TGTGCCAGCAGTTTTGCGGGGGGCGCAATGAACACTGAAGCTTTCTTT
TRBJ2-1 | - | 14 | once | TRBV4-2 | CASSHPRRETPQFF | TGTGCCAGCAGCCACCCCAGGAGGGAGACCCCCCAGTTCTTC
TRBJ2-1 | TRBD2 | 16 | - | TRBV28 | CASSPTSGRAYNEQFF | TGTGCCAGCAGCCCAACTAGCGGGAGGGCCTACAATGAGCAGTTCTTC
TRBJ2-7 | TRBD1 | 17 | - | TRBV7-9 | CASSLGSRTGVSYEQYF | TGTGCCAGCAGCTTAGGGTCACGGACAGGGGTGAGCTACGAGCAGTACTTC
TRBJ2-7 | - | 14 | - | TRBV10-3 | CATHPTGSSYEQYF | TGTGCCACGCACCCGACGGGGAGCTCCTACGAGCAGTACTTC
TRBJ2-7 | TRBD1 | 14 | - | TRBV6-5 | CASSYRDRGDEQYF | TGTGCCAGCAGTTACAGGGACAGGGGCGACGAGCAGTACTTC
TRBJ1-1 | - | 14 | - | TRBV9 | CASSVEGQNTEAFF | TGTGCCAGCAGCGTAGAGGGACAGAACACTGAAGCTTTCTTT
TRBJ2-1 | - | 14 | - | TRBV6-5 | CASTKGLIYNEQFF | TGTGCCAGCACCAAGGGACTTATCTACAATGAGCAGTTCTTC
TRBJ1-1 | TRBD1 | 13 | - | TRBV29-1 | CSALGQPGTEAFF | TGCAGCGCCCTGGGACAGCCGGGCACTGAAGCTTTCTTT
TRBJ1-5 | - | 13 | once | TRBV7-3 | CASSPDRSQPQHF | TGTGCCAGCAGCCCAGACAGAAGTCAGCCCCAGCATTTT
TRBJ2-1 | TRBD2 | 15 | - | TRBV6-6 | CASSPGGFAYNEQFF | TGTGCCAGCTCCCCCGGGGGGTTCGCCTACAATGAGCAGTTCTTC
TRBJ1-4 | - | 13 | - | TRBV15 | CATSRVQEGKLFF | TGTGCCACCAGCAGAGTCCAGGAGGGAAAACTGTTTTTT
TRBJ2-1 | TRBD2 | 15 | - | TRBV19 | CASSILLADYNEQFF | TGTGCCAGTAGTATACTACTAGCGGACTACAATGAGCAGTTCTTC